This note documents a single T cell receptor beta chain sequence. These data are taken from a study of blood T cell repertoires in COVID-19. About the research overall: In each case, the material was cDNA or gDNA derived from T cells, B-cell-depleted T cells, or PBMCs.

V was pared by 5 bases and J by 2 bases, with 16 bases of the junction left unmatched. Per the germline V gene, CDR1 is LGHNT and CDR2 is FRNRAP. The CDR3 is 19 residues long. Authors' methods: Nucleated cell counts were estimated from reference gene primer amplification. Method: immunoSEQ multiplex PCR; TCRdb's copy keeps in-frame clones and lacks some. Clone size and V and J calls were adopted from that table, with D and trimming inferred from the DNA. The sample lists about 26,000 clones, around 66% occurring once. This rearrangement joins TRBV12-5 to TRBJ2-1, with 9 bases matching TRBD2. Sequenced sample: peripheral blood. The clonotype was recovered from a man aged 55 to 69 with active or convalescent COVID-19. The CDR3 DNA sequence: TGTGCTAGTGGTCAACCCTCTGCGGGAGGGTACTCTACCTACAATGAGCAGTTCTTC. Translating gives CASGQPSAGGYSTYNEQFF.